A single sample gave rise to the 5 T cell receptor beta chains below, sequenced in a study of control samples from healthy donors and cancer patients. TCRdb's copy holds only in-frame clones and misses some; the assay was immunoSEQ multiplex PCR. The repertoire includes approximately 160,000 clones, about 91% of them detected once, and 2% to 2.5% sits in the top ten. Source material: blood. Source of these receptors: a middle-aged woman in good health.

The chain carries TRBV12-3 or TRBV12-4 and TRBJ2-1, with 7 bases fitting TRBD1. CDR3 size: 13 residues. Unmatched junction bases numbered 7, after V lost 6 bases and J lost 8 bases. CDR3 region: CASSARQGHEQFF. For the CDR3, the DNA is TGTGCCAGCAGCGCCCGACAGGGTCATGAGCAGTTCTTC.

V gene TRBV6-5 combines with J gene TRBJ1-3, with D unresolved. In germline, CDR1 is MNHEY, CDR2 SVGAGI. The V end was cut by 0 bases, the J end by 4 bases, with 13 bases between. The CDR3 covers 16 residues. CDR3 sequence (DNA): TGTGCCAGCAGTTACTCGAGGGAACTATCCGGAAACACCATATATTTT. Its translation: CASSYSRELSGNTIYF.

The rearrangement uses TRBV12-5 and TRBJ1-1, with 9 bases that match TRBD1. The V gene end was trimmed by 4 bases and the J gene end by 3 bases; junction bases not matched to a gene: 6. Germline V lookup: CDR1 LGHNT, CDR2 FRNRAP. This CDR3 region has 15 residues. The CDR3 coding sequence is TGTGCTAGTGGTTCCGGACAGGGGAGTGACACTGAAGCTTTCTTT. It specifies CASGSGQGSDTEAFF.

The V gene is TRBV9, the J gene TRBJ1-2; D not resolved. Per germline, CDR1 SGDLS and CDR2 YYNGEE. The V end was cut by 0 bases, the J end by 4 bases, with 13 bases between. There are 15 residues in the CDR3. CDR3: CASSVAVTEVYGYTF. The CDR3 nucleotides are TGTGCCAGCAGCGTAGCAGTGACGGAAGTCTATGGCTACACCTTC. Supplemented by reference TRBV9 and TRBJ1-2, the full variable domain reads DSGVTQTPKHLITATGQRVTLRCSPRSGDLSVYWYQQSLDQGLQFLIQYYNGEERAKGNILERFSAQQFPDLHSELNLSSLELGDSALYFCASSVAVTEVYGYTFGSGTRLTVV.

The V and J genes are TRBV5-4 and TRBJ2-5, with D perhaps matching TRBD1 or TRBD2 (6 bases each). Between the trimmed V and J ends, which lost 4 bases and 2 bases, there was a span of 15 bases. Per the germline V gene, CDR1 is SGHNT and CDR2 is YYREEE (reference sequence). This CDR3 contains 15 residues. CDR3 in amino acids: CASSSAGAGQETQYF. The CDR3 region has the DNA TGTGCCAGCAGCAGCGCAGGGGCGGGACAAGAGACCCAGTACTTC.